The rows below give T cell receptor beta chains drawn from one sample of a study of CD8 T cells in ankylosing spondylitis. TCRdb re-analysed the 5' RACE reads in MiXCR, keeping a single row per CDR3 protein. This table has 130,000 or so distinct CDR3 sequences, 6.5% to 9% appearing once. Sequencing was performed on blood, either unsorted or a sorted T cell fraction (not recorded which). These receptor sequences come from a male donor with ankylosing spondylitis or in good health (not recorded which). The CDR3 runs from the conserved cysteine through the conserved F or W. A D gene is named only where the DNA matches it firmly. Some rows mark clone size as missing; the rest say once, few, many or name a class of expanded clone.

j_call d_call clone_size v_call cdr3_nt cdr3_aa
TRBJ1-1 TRBD1 few TRBV27 TGTGCCAGCACCCTCAGGTACAGAGACAGGGCTGAAGCTTTCTTT CASTLRYRDRAEAFF
TRBJ1-4 NA many TRBV3-1 TGTGCCAGCAGCCAAGGGGGCGGACGAACTAATGAAAAACTGTTTTTT CASSQGGGRTNEKLFF
TRBJ2-7 NA many TRBV12-3/TRBV12-4 TGTGCCAGCAGCAACAGCGTTGGCGAGCAGTACTTC CASSNSVGEQYF
TRBJ2-1 NA many TRBV12-3/TRBV12-4 TGTGCCAGCAGTGTTACAGGGAGCTCCTACAATGAGCAGTTCTTC CASSVTGSSYNEQFF
TRBJ2-3 NA many TRBV12-3/TRBV12-4 TGTGCCAGCAGTTTTAAGGGTTTTGCAGATACGCAGTATTTT CASSFKGFADTQYF
TRBJ2-1 NA many TRBV7-2 TGTGCCAGCAGCTTAGATAGGACCCGCAATGAGCAGTTCTTC CASSLDRTRNEQFF
TRBJ1-2 NA NA TRBV30 TGTGCCTGGAGTGTAGCCAGGGATGGCTACACCTTC CAWSVARDGYTF
TRBJ1-3 NA few TRBV30 TGTGCCTGGAGTTCCAGGGGAAACACCATATATTTT CAWSSRGNTIYF
TRBJ2-3 TRBD2 NA TRBV20-1 TGCTGTGCTAGAGATCCGACTAGCGGGGGGGCTTTGGGGCAGTATTTT CCARDPTSGGALGQYF
TRBJ2-3 TRBD2 many TRBV5-6 TGTGCCAGCAGCCCCGGCGAGGTAGCGGGAGGGGGGTTTACGCAGTATTTT CASSPGEVAGGGFTQYF
TRBJ2-1 NA many TRBV5-1 TGCGCCAGCAGCTTGGATCTCGGGAGCTCCTACAATGAGCAGTTCTTC CASSLDLGSSYNEQFF
TRBJ2-1 TRBD1 many TRBV20-1 TGCCCGCTCGGGACAGTCTACAATGAGCAGTTCTTC CPLGTVYNEQFF
TRBJ2-5 NA many TRBV20-1 TGCAGTGCTGGGGCCTACAAGCCTTCCCAAGAGACCCAGTACTTC CSAGAYKPSQETQYF
TRBJ1-2 TRBD1 many TRBV5-1 TGCGCCAGCAGACCGGGACAGGGTCCTTATGGCTACACCTTC CASRPGQGPYGYTF
TRBJ2-1 NA many TRBV5-1 TGCGCCAGCAGCTTGCATCCCCAGGCCAGCTCCTACAATGAGCAGTTCTTC CASSLHPQASSYNEQFF
TRBJ1-4 NA many TRBV6-1 TGTGCCAGCAGTGACGGTGGGGCAACTAATGAAAAACTGTTTTTT CASSDGGATNEKLFF
TRBJ2-7 TRBD1 few TRBV5-1 TGCGCCAGCAGCCCAACAGGGGTGTCCAGCTACGAGCAGTACTTC CASSPTGVSSYEQYF
TRBJ2-4 NA NA TRBV25-1 TGTGCCAGCAGTGAATCCCGAGCCAAAAACATTCAGTACTTC CASSESRAKNIQYF
TRBJ1-1 NA few TRBV27 TGTGCCAGCAAATCCGGACAAAAGAACACTGAAGCTTTCTTT CASKSGQKNTEAFF
TRBJ2-3 TRBD2 many TRBV12-3/TRBV12-4 TGTGCCAGCAGCGGGGCTCAGGGTAGCGGGAGAACAGATACGCAGTATTTT CASSGAQGSGRTDTQYF
TRBJ2-2 TRBD1 many TRBV20-1 TGCAGTGTCGCCGGGACAGGGACCGGGGAGCTGTTTTTT CSVAGTGTGELFF
TRBJ2-1 TRBD2 many TRBV6-2/TRBV6-3 TGTGCCAGCAGCTCGGTACTAGCGGGAGGGGGAGAGCAGTTCTTC CASSSVLAGGGEQFF